This note documents a single TCR beta chain sequence. Its antigen is still unknown. Measured with immunoSEQ multiplex PCR; TCRdb has only the in-frame clones, and not every one. The sample lists about 24,000 clones; roughly nine tenths were seen once. These data originate in a study of chemoradiotherapy in HPV16-positive cancers. Overall study context: Candidate HPV-specific clones and shared TCR motifs came from a couple of HPV16-positive patients. Findings of the study overall: During treatment, candidate HPV-specific clones and E7-related motifs expanded in tumor. Only a couple of HPV16-positive patients supplied the functional HPV-specificity definition.

The CDR3 has 13 residues. Germline CDR1 reads MNHEY; CDR2 reads SVGAGI. V lost 6 bases to trimming and J lost 2 bases, with 10 bases between them. This sequence joins TRBV6-5 and TRBJ1-2; a weak D match, TRBD1 (5 bases). The material was blood, obtained from a patient who underwent chemoradiotherapy. The TCR comes from a human donor with HPV-associated anogenital cancer. The CDR3 region is CASSRGGNYGYTF. The CDR3 DNA reads TGTGCCAGCAGCCGTGGGGGAAACTATGGCTACACCTTC.